The clone carrying this T cell receptor (beta chain) turned up a few times. Its target is unknown. Sorted cell numbers of roughly 20,000 to 1,100,000, with 10%, 30% or 50% RNA, served as input for naive CD8 libraries. The sample comes from a study of molecular identifiers for immune sequencing clone quantification. In the study overall: In the replicates, RNA derived from around 20,000 or 99,000 naive CD8 cells was divided into five parts, and four were sequenced.

TCRdb redid the calling of the PCR reads with MiXCR, one entry per CDR3 protein. The repertoire holds around 460,000 distinct CDR3 sequences, with 20% to 25% as singletons. The germline CDR1 and CDR2 sequences are SGHVS and FNYEAQ. V shed 1 base and J shed 6 bases, with 17 bases lying between them. The CDR3 extends over 16 amino acids. Study findings and constraints: The share of molecules held by clones above 20 RNA copies was over 99% in effector cells and under 1% in naive cells. Spiked-in Jurkat TCR RNA corresponding to one cell was reported as detectable against 750,000 to 1,000,000 naive cells.

The clonotype comes from a human donor in good health. Some libraries in this study had Jurkat cell RNA spiked in. The rearrangement joins TRBV7-6 to TRBJ2-3; D may correspond to TRBD1 or TRBD2 (6 bases each). Sequencing used naive CD8+ T cells from blood, with Jurkat cell RNA spiked in. Stated subset: FACS-sorted CD8+CD4-CCR7+CD45RA+ naive T cells. CDR3 residues: CASSLGWGLASDTQYF. DNA for the CDR3: TGTGCCAGCAGCTTAGGGTGGGGGCTAGCGAGCGATACGCAGTATTTT.